Shown below are 8 T cell receptor beta chains from a single sample sequenced in a study of blood T cells in healthy people across ages. The authors ran a second PCR of about 6 to 11 cycles using a sample-barcoded 5' primer and a J-beta primer mix. TCRdb itself ran the 5' RACE reads through MiXCR, one entry per CDR3 protein. The sample consists of 790,000 or so distinct CDR3 sequences, 35% to 60% of them appearing once. The source material was blood. The origin of the receptors is a man older than 75 in good health.

This clonotype has only a few counts. This may be a read error, as it is one base from a much larger clone. CDR3 nucleotides: TGTGCCAGCAGTCCGAGGACAGAAGAGACCCAGTTCTTC. It translates to CASSPRTEETQFF. The chain employs TRBV27 and TRBJ2-5, with D perhaps matching TRBD1 (6 bases). The J call may be wrong; the DNA end is better matched by TRBJ2-1. The CDR3 covers 13 residues. Germline values: CDR1 MNHEY, CDR2 SMNVEV (reference sequence).

The rearrangement uses TRBV7-9 and TRBJ2-7; maybe TRBD1 (6 bases). The CDR3 is 16 amino acids. Germline V gene sequence: CDR1 SEHNR, CDR2 FQNEAQ (reference sequence). V lost 1 base, J lost 2 bases, and 15 bases lay in between. The CDR3 protein is CASSLVRPGTPYEQYF. The DNA for the CDR3 is TGTGCCAGCAGCTTAGTGAGGCCCGGGACACCCTACGAGCAGTACTTC.

The chain employs TRBV20-1 and TRBJ1-5; perhaps TRBD1 as D (5 bases). From germline, CDR1 is DFQATT and CDR2 SNEGSKA (reference sequence). Trimming left V 2 bases short and J 13 bases short, with 18 bases between. CDR3 length equals 13 residues. The CDR3 region has the DNA TGCAGTGCTAGAAGGGGCGGGGACGTGAGTCAGCATTTT. Translating gives CSARRGGDVSQHF.

Only a few counts were recorded for this clonotype. The CDR3: CSASSSGWNEKLFF. CDR3 DNA sequence: TGCAGTGCTAGTAGTTCGGGGTGGAATGAAAAACTGTTTTTT. V is TRBV20-1 and J is TRBJ1-4; D unclear. The CDR3 contains 14 residues. In germline, CDR1 is DFQATT, CDR2 SNEGSKA (reference sequence). Trimming removed 3 bases from V and 5 bases from J, with 13 bases in between.

The V gene is TRBV16, the J gene TRBJ2-7; D ambiguous. Germline lookup yields CDR1 KGHSY and CDR2 FQNENV. There are 13 residues in the CDR3. V shed 5 bases and J shed 6 bases, with 14 bases lying between them. CDR3 sequence (DNA): TGTGCCAGCAGCGACACCAACCTCGGCGAGCAGTACTTC. It yields the protein CASSDTNLGEQYF. The whole variable domain, filled in from reference TRBV16 and TRBJ2-7, reads GEEVAQTPKHLVRGEGQKAKLYCAPIKGHSYVFWYQQVLKNEFKFLISFQNENVFDETGMPKERFSAKCLPNSPCSLEIQATKLEDSAVYFCASSDTNLGEQYFGPGTRLTVT.

This clonotype showed up just a few times. The chain combines TRBV29-1 with TRBJ1-5, with 8 bases lining up with TRBD1. CDR1 is SQVTM, CDR2 ANQGSEA, per germline. Losses at the gene ends were 7 bases for V and 4 bases for J; bases not matched to a gene: 6. This CDR3 spans 13 amino acids. CDR3 region: CSGGQGENQPQHF. The DNA of the CDR3 is TGCAGCGGCGGACAGGGAGAAAATCAGCCCCAGCATTTT.

The rearrangement joins TRBV9 to TRBJ2-7; 11 positions agree with TRBD2. The length of the CDR3 is 16 residues. The ends lost 4 bases at V and 3 bases at J; junction bases unmatched: 9. Per germline, CDR1 SGDLS and CDR2 YYNGEE. CDR3 sequence: CASSPGGGTSGYEQYF. CDR3 DNA sequence: TGTGCCAGCAGCCCCGGTGGGGGGACTAGCGGCTACGAGCAGTACTTC.

This clonotype appeared a single time. V usage is TRBV30 and J usage is TRBJ1-2; D is possibly TRBD1 (5 bases). The germline gives CDR1 GTSNPN, CDR2 SVGIG (reference sequence). V dropped 5 bases and J dropped 8 bases, with 24 bases sitting between them. This CDR3 has 15 residues. The CDR3 protein is CAWGKGRGSTKGYTF. CDR3 sequence (DNA): TGTGCCTGGGGGAAAGGTAGGGGATCGACGAAAGGCTACACCTTC.